A selection of T cell receptor beta chains follows, all from one sample in a study of T cell responses to AZD1222 COVID-19 vaccine. Sequenced by immunoSEQ multiplex PCR; TCRdb stores in-frame clones only, minus some. Among more than 95,000 clones listed, 88% were seen once. Sample: peripheral blood, taken 28 days after the second AZD1222 dose. The receptor set was obtained from an adult who received the AZD1222 COVID-19 vaccine. Both conserved end residues are part of each CDR3. A D gene is named only where the DNA matches it firmly. Clone size, where shown, is once, few, many, or a class for clones that have expanded.

D gene,V gene,CDR3 length,J gene,clone size,CDR3 protein,CDR3 DNA
NA,TRBV5-8,13,TRBJ1-2,NA,CASTRGPNYGYTF,TGTGCCAGCACCCGTGGACCTAACTATGGCTACACCTTC
TRBD1,TRBV11-3,13,TRBJ2-1,once,CASSLELRGEQFF,TGTGCCAGCAGCTTGGAACTCAGGGGGGAGCAGTTCTTC
TRBD1,TRBV19,14,TRBJ2-5,NA,CASSRGGAEETQYF,TGTGCCAGTAGTAGAGGGGGCGCCGAAGAGACCCAGTACTTC
TRBD2,TRBV4-3,18,TRBJ2-4,NA,CASSQDGAGGPWGNIQYF,TGCGCCAGCAGCCAAGATGGAGCGGGAGGGCCCTGGGGAAACATTCAGTACTTC
NA,TRBV28,11,TRBJ2-7,NA,CASGTTYEQYF,TGTGCCAGCGGGACCACCTACGAGCAGTACTTC
TRBD1,TRBV19,15,TRBJ2-7,NA,CASSIGDRTSYEQYF,TGTGCCAGTAGTATCGGGGACAGAACGTCCTACGAGCAGTACTTC
NA,TRBV9,15,TRBJ2-2,NA,CASSVGTRGSGELFF,TGTGCCAGCAGCGTAGGAACCAGGGGTTCCGGGGAGCTGTTTTTT
NA,TRBV27,13,TRBJ1-1,once,CATKTGGSSEAFF,TGTGCCACCAAAACTGGGGGTTCATCTGAAGCTTTCTTT
NA,TRBV4-1,16,TRBJ2-3,NA,CASSHSQRPSTDTQYF,TGCGCCAGCAGCCACAGTCAGCGGCCTAGCACAGATACGCAGTATTTT
NA,TRBV28,14,TRBJ1-2,once,CASSYGGAPRGYTF,TGTGCCAGCAGTTATGGGGGAGCTCCGAGGGGCTACACCTTC
TRBD1,TRBV9,15,TRBJ2-1,NA,CTSSERGQTYNEQFF,TGTACCAGCAGTGAACGGGGACAGACATACAATGAGCAGTTCTTC
TRBD2,TRBV4-2,16,TRBJ2-5,NA,CASSLTSGTKGETQYF,TGTGCCAGCAGCCTTACTTCCGGGACTAAGGGGGAGACCCAGTACTTC
NA,TRBV14,13,TRBJ2-2,NA,CASSQDFRGELFF,TGTGCCAGCAGCCAAGATTTCAGGGGGGAGCTGTTTTTT
NA,TRBV28,15,TRBJ2-1,NA,CASSLPQGGHNEQFF,TGTGCCAGCAGTTTACCACAGGGGGGGCACAATGAGCAGTTCTTC
NA,TRBV7-3,16,TRBJ2-1,once,CASSLWGGGADNEQFF,TGTGCCAGCAGCTTATGGGGGGGCGGAGCAGACAATGAGCAGTTCTTC
TRBD1,TRBV5-4,14,TRBJ2-3,NA,CASSGTGSTDTQYF,TGTGCCAGCTCCGGGACAGGCAGCACAGATACGCAGTATTTT
NA,TRBV5-8,14,TRBJ2-7,NA,CASSFRARGLEQYF,TGTGCCAGCAGCTTCAGGGCCAGAGGGCTCGAGCAGTACTTC
NA,TRBV5-6,11,TRBJ2-7,once,CASSFRFEQYF,TGTGCCAGCAGCTTCCGTTTCGAGCAGTACTTC
TRBD1,TRBV27,15,TRBJ1-2,NA,CASSRQGAAHYGYTF,TGTGCCAGCAGTCGTCAGGGGGCCGCGCACTATGGCTACACCTTC
NA,TRBV3-1/TRBV3-2,15,TRBJ1-3,NA,CASSQDEGTGNTIYF,TGTGCCAGCAGCCAAGATGAAGGAACTGGAAACACCATATATTTT
NA,TRBV29-1,12,TRBJ1-1,once,CSNRGSNTEAFF,TGCAGCAACCGCGGATCGAACACTGAAGCTTTCTTT
TRBD1,TRBV10-2,12,TRBJ1-2,NA,CASSDRVHGYTF,TGCGCCAGTTCGGACAGGGTACATGGCTACACCTTC
NA,TRBV9,14,TRBJ2-5,NA,CASSVAGGTETQYF,TGTGCCAGCAGCGTCGCAGGGGGGACGGAGACCCAGTACTTC